The count of the clone carrying this TCR beta chain is one. Blood sampling was done at baseline, cycle 4 day 1, and cycle 7 day 1. This sample is drawn from a study of OX40 agonist ivuxolimab in advanced cancers. Study context: Patients treated during dose escalation were battling hepatocellular carcinoma, melanoma, renal cell or head and neck cancer.

Here immunoSEQ multiplex PCR was the method, and the copy in TCRdb shows in-frame clones only, minus some. Among under 70,000 clones listed, around 89% were seen once. The receptor was derived from an adult with an advanced solid tumor such as melanoma, head and neck, liver or kidney cancer. The specimen comprised CD4+ or CD8+ T cells sorted from blood, sampled in a trial of the OX40 agonist ivuxolimab.

CDR3 in amino acids: CASSLVVAGGQIQYF. CDR3 nucleotide sequence: TGTGCCAGCAGCTTGGTGGTAGCGGGAGGCCAAATTCAGTACTTC. J is TRBJ2-7 and V is TRBV5-4, with TRBD2 matching over 10 bases. Germline V lookup: CDR1 SGHNT, CDR2 YYREEE (reference sequence). CDR3 length equals 15 residues. With V trimmed by 0 bases and J by 10 bases, 10 bases remained unmatched.